This T cell receptor beta chain was sequenced for a study of T cells in narcolepsy. CDR1 LGHNA and CDR2 YNFKEQ come from the germline V gene. J was trimmed by 3 bases and V by 3 bases; bases with no gene match: 7. CDR3 length: 16 residues. Some clones are missing from TCRdb's copy, which holds only in-frame ones; the method was immunoSEQ multiplex PCR. Of roughly 30,000 clones listed, approximately 87% were seen once; the top ten hold approximately 1%. Sequencing was performed on memory (CD45RA-) CD4+ T cells from blood. V and J are TRBV4-2 and TRBJ2-1; 8 nucleotides match TRBD1. The sequence came from a human donor in good health. The CDR3 is CASSHEDREIYNEQFF. In DNA form, the CDR3 reads TGTGCCAGCAGCCACGAGGACAGGGAAATCTACAATGAGCAGTTCTTC.